These T cell receptor beta chains were read from a single sample in a study of shared clonotypes between healthy human individuals. The table came from immunoSEQ multiplex PCR; TCRdb's copy has only in-frame clones and leaves some out. The profile shows 2 million to 2.5 million clones, more than 85% of them singletons. Sequencing was performed on naive CD4+ T cells from PBMCs. The receptor set was obtained from a man aged 18 to 29 in good health. Some clones in this sample may be carry-over from other donors' samples. The CDR3 runs from the conserved cysteine through the conserved F or W. Fields, in order: V gene, D gene, J gene, CDR3 protein. The D gene is left open where the match is weak.

>TRBV11-1|NA|TRBJ2-7
CASSLGTSSYEQYF
>TRBV28|NA|TRBJ1-4
CASSTVFDMAGSSTNEKLFF
>TRBV5-1|TRBD1|TRBJ2-5
CASSSDGTAKETQYF
>TRBV2|NA|TRBJ2-5
CASSWFQGLEGETQYF
>TRBV29-1|NA|TRBJ1-2
CSVEDRGSYGYTF
>TRBV6-1|NA|TRBJ1-1
CASSKPRSAEAFF
>TRBV5-4|TRBD1|TRBJ1-2
CASSLTRQGDGYTF
>TRBV5-6|NA|TRBJ2-4
CASSLEGQALKNIQYF
>TRBV15|NA|TRBJ2-5
CATSRIFSSQETQYF
>TRBV7-2|TRBD2|TRBJ2-1
CASRRSSGSSYNEQFF
>TRBV11-3|NA|TRBJ2-2
CASSLEARDSGELFF
>TRBV13|TRBD2|TRBJ2-1
CASSQGGLAGFEQFF
>TRBV5-1|NA|TRBJ1-1
CASSPTRQPNTEAFF
>TRBV9|TRBD2|TRBJ2-7
CASSPGTSGSYEQYF
>TRBV6-1|TRBD2|TRBJ2-1
CASRETSVSYNEQFF
>TRBV19|TRBD2|TRBJ2-5
CASSMTLAGGVETQYF
>TRBV14|NA|TRBJ2-7
CASSQPQGTNEQYF
>TRBV28|NA|TRBJ1-1
CASSSNTFGPYTEAFF
>TRBV5-1|TRBD2|TRBJ2-1
CASSQGLADNEQFF
>TRBV4-3|NA|TRBJ2-7
CASSQATTGDYEQYF
>TRBV6-1|NA|TRBJ1-4
CASSARRGAFEKLFF
>TRBV7-9|NA|TRBJ2-2
CASTQRGVSNTGELFF
>TRBV7-9|NA|TRBJ1-4
CASSPTQAVSEKLFF
>TRBV6-5|TRBD2|TRBJ2-3
CASRRLASDTQYF
>TRBV28|NA|TRBJ1-2
CASSHYGYTF